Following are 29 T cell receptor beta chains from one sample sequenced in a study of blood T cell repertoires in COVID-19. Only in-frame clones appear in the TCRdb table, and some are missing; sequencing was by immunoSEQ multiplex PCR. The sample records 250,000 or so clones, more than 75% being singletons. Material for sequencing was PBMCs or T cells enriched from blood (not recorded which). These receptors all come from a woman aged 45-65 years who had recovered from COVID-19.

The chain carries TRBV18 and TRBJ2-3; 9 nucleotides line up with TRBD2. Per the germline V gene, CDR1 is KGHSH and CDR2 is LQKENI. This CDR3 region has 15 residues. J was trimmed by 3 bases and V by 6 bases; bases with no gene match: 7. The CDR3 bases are TGTGCCAGCTCTCCTTTAGCGGGAGATACAGATACGCAGTATTTT. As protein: CASSPLAGDTDTQYF.

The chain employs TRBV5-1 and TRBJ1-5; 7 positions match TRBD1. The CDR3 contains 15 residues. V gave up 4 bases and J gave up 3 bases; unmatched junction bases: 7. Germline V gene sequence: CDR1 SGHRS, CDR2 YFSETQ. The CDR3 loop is CASSTTGLYNQPQHF. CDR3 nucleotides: TGCGCCAGCAGCACGACAGGGCTGTACAATCAGCCCCAGCATTTT.

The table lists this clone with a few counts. CDR3 loop: CASSFGARNEQFF. CDR3 DNA sequence: TGTGCCAGCAGCTTTGGAGCACGCAATGAGCAGTTCTTC. The V call is TRBV7-3, the J call TRBJ2-1; D is unresolved. Germline lookup yields CDR1 SGHTA and CDR2 FQGTGA. Between the trimmed V and J ends, which lost 3 bases and 6 bases, there was a span of 9 bases. The CDR3 has 13 residues.

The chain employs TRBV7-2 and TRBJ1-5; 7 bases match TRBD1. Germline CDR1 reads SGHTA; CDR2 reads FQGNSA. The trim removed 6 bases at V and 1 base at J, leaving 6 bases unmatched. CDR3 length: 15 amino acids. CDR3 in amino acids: CASSKGGFSNQPQHF. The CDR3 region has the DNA TGTGCCAGCAGTAAAGGGGGCTTCAGCAATCAGCCCCAGCATTTT.

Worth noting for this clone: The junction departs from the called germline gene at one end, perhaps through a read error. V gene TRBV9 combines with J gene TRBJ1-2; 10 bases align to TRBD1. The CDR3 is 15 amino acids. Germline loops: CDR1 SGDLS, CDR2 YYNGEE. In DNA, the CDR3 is TGTGCCAGCAGCGTAGCTGGGGACAGGGGCTATAGCTACACCTTC. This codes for CASSVAGDRGYSYTF.

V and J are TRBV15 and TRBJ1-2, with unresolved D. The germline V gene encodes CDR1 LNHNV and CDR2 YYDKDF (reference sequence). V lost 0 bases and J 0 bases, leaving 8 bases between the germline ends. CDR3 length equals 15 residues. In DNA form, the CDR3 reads TGTGCCACCAGCAGAGATCTTTGGCCTAACTATGGCTACACCTTC. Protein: CATSRDLWPNYGYTF.

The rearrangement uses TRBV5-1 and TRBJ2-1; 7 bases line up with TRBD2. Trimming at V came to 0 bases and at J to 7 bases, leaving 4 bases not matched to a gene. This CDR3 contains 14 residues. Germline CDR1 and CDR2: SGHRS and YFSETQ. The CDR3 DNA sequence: TGCGCCAGCAGCTTGGGCGGGAGTCGAAATGAGCAGTTCTTC. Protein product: CASSLGGSRNEQFF.

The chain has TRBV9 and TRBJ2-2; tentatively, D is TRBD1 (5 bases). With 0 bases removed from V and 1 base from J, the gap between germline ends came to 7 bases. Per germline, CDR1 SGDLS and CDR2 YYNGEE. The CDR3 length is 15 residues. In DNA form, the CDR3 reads TGTGCCAGCAGCGTAGTTAGGGGGAACACCGGGGAGCTGTTTTTT. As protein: CASSVVRGNTGELFF.

The CDR3 loop is CASSVYTGQGYTF. CDR3 sequence (DNA): TGTGCCAGCAGCGTTTATACCGGACAGGGCTACACCTTC. The chain is built from TRBV5-5 and TRBJ1-2; tentative D call: TRBD1 (6 bases). The CDR3 length is 13 residues. Germline CDR1 and CDR2: SGHKS and YYEKEE (reference sequence). Between the trimmed V and J ends, which lost 4 bases and 8 bases, there was a span of 15 bases.

DNA for the CDR3: TGTGCCAGTAGCCCTGACTGGGCGGGAGAAGTCAATGAGCAGTTCTTC. Protein: CASSPDWAGEVNEQFF. The rearrangement links TRBV19 to TRBJ2-1; 7 nucleotides line up with TRBD2. CDR1 and CDR2 (germline): LNHDA, SQIVND (reference sequence). V lost 6 bases to trimming and J lost 6 bases; unmatched junction nucleotides: 14. The CDR3 has 16 residues.

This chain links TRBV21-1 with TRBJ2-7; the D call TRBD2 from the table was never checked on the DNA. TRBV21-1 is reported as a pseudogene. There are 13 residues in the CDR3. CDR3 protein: CASSEDRDCEQYF. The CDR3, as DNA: TGTGCCAGCAGCGAAGACCGGGACTGTGAGCAGTACTTC.

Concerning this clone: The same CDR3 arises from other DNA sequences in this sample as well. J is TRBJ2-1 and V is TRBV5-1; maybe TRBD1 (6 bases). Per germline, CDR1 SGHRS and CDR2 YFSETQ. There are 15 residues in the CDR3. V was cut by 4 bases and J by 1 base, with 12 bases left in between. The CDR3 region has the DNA TGCGCCAGCAGCGTGGGGCAGGGGTCCTACAATGAGCAGTTCTTC. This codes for CASSVGQGSYNEQFF.

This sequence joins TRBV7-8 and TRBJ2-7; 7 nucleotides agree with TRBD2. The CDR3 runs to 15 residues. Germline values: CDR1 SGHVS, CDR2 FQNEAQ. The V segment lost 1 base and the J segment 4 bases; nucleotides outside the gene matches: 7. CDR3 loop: CASSLGVAGLYEQYF. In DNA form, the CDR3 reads TGTGCCAGCAGCTTAGGCGTGGCGGGACTATACGAGCAGTACTTC.

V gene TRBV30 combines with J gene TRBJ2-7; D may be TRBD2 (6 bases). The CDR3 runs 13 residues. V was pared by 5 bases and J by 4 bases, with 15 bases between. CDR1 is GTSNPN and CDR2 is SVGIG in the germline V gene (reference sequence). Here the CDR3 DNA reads TGTGCCTGGGGAATCGGAGGGTTTTACGAGCAGTACTTC. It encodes CAWGIGGFYEQYF.

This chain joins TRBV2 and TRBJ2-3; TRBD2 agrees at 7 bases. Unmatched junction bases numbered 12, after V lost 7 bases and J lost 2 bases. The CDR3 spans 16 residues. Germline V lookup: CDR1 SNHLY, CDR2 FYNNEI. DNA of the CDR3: TGTGCCAGCATCGAGGGGACTACCTATTTCACAGATACGCAGTATTTT. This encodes CASIEGTTYFTDTQYF.

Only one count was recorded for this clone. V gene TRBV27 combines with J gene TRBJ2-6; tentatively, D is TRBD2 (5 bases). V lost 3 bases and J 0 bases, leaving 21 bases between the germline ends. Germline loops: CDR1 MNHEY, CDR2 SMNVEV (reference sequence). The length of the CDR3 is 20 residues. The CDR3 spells CASSFSIWGALDSGANVLTF. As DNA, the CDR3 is TGTGCCAGCAGTTTCAGTATTTGGGGAGCCCTTGACTCTGGGGCCAACGTCCTGACTTTC.

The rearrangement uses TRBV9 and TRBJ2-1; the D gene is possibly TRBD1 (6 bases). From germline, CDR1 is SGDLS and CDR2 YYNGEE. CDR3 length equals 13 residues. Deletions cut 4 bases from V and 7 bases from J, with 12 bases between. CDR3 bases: TGTGCCAGCAGCTCCCGAGGGGGAAATGAGCAGTTCTTC. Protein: CASSSRGGNEQFF. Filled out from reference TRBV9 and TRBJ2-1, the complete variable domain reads DSGVTQTPKHLITATGQRVTLRCSPRSGDLSVYWYQQSLDQGLQFLIQYYNGEERAKGNILERFSAQQFPDLHSELNLSSLELGDSALYFCASSSRGGNEQFFGPGTRLTVL.

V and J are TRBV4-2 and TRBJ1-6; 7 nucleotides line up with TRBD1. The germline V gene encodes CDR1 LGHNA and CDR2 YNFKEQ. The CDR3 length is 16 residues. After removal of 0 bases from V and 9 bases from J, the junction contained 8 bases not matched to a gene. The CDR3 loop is CASSQEGGQKSSPLHF. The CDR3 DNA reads TGTGCCAGCAGCCAAGAGGGGGGACAGAAGAGTTCACCCCTCCACTTT.

CDR3 nucleotides: TGTGCCTGGAATGGGGCCACTGGAAACACCATATATTTT. Protein product: CAWNGATGNTIYF. The J gene is TRBJ1-3, the V gene TRBV30; possibly TRBD1 for D (5 bases). The V end was cut by 4 bases, the J end by 2 bases, with 9 bases between. The CDR3 sequence is 13 residues long. Germline V lookup: CDR1 GTSNPN, CDR2 SVGIG (reference sequence).

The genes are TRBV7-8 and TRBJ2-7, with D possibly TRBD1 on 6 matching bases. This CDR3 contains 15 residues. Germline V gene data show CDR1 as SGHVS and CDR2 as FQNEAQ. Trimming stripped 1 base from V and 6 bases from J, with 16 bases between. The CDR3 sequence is CASSLGPGVGREQYF. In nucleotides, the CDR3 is TGTGCCAGCAGCTTAGGCCCAGGGGTGGGACGCGAGCAGTACTTC.

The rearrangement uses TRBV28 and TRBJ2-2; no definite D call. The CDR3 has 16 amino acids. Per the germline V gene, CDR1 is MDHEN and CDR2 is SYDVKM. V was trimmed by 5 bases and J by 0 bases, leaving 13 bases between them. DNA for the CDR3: TGTGCCAGCAGTAAAATGACAAAGACGAACACCGGGGAGCTGTTTTTT. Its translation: CASSKMTKTNTGELFF.

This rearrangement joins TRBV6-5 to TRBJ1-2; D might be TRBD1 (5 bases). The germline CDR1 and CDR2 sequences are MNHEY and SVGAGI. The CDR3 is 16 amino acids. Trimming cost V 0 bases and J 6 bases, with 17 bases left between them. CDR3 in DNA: TGTGCCAGCAGTTACTCAATAGAAAAGGGGTTCAATGGCTACACCTTC. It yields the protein CASSYSIEKGFNGYTF.

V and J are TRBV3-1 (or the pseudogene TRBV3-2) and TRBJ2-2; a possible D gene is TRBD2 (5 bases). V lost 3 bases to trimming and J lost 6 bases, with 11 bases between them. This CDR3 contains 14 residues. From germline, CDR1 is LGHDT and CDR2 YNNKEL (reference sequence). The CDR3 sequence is CASSHTRRAGELFF. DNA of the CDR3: TGTGCCAGCAGCCACACTAGGCGCGCCGGGGAGCTGTTTTTT.

The CDR3: CASSLIRGTGVLEAFF. CDR3 DNA sequence: TGTGCCAGCAGTTTAATCAGGGGAACAGGGGTCCTTGAAGCTTTCTTT. The rearrangement links TRBV28 to TRBJ1-1; TRBD1 agrees at 7 bases. The junction had 13 bases not matched to a gene; V was cut back by 2 bases and J by 7 bases. The length of the CDR3 is 16 residues. CDR1 and CDR2 (germline): MDHEN, SYDVKM.

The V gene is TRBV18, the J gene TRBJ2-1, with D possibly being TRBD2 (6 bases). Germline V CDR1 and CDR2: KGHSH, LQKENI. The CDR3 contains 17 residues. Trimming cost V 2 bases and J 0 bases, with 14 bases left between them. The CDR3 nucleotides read TGTGCCAGCTCACCAAAGGGCGGGACGAGCTCCTACAATGAGCAGTTCTTC. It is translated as CASSPKGGTSSYNEQFF.

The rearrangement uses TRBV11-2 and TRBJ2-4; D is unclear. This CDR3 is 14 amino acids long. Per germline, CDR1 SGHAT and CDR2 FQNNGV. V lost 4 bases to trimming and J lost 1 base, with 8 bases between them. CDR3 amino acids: CASSSPRAKNIQYF. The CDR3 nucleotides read TGTGCCAGCAGCTCCCCCAGGGCCAAAAACATTCAGTACTTC.

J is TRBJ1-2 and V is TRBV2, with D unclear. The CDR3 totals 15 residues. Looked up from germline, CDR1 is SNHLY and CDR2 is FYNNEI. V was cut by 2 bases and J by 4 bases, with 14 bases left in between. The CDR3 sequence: CASSEIRVKIYGYTF. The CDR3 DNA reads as TGTGCCAGCAGTGAAATTAGAGTCAAGATCTATGGCTACACCTTC.

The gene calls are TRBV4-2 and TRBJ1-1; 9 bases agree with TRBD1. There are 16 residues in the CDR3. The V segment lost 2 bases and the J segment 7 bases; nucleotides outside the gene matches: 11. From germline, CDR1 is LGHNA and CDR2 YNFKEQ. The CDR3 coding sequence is TGTGCCAGCAGCCAAAGAACCGGGACAGGGACCCTTGAAGCTTTCTTT. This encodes CASSQRTGTGTLEAFF.

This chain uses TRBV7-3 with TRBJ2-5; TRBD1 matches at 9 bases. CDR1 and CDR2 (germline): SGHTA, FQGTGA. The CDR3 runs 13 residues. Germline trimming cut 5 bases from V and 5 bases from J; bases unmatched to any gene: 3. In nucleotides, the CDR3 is TGTGCCAGCAGCCAAGGACAGGGGGAGACCCAGTACTTC. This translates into CASSQGQGETQYF.